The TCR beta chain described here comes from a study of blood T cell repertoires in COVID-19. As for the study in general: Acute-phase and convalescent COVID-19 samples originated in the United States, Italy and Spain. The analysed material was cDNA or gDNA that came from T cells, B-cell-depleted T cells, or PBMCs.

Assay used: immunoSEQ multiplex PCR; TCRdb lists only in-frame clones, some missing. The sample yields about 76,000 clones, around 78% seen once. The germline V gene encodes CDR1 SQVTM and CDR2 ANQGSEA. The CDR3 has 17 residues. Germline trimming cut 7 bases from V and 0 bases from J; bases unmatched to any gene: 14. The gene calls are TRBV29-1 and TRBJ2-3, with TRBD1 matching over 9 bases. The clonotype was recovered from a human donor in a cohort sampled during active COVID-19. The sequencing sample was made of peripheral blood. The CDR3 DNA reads TGCAGCGCCGAGCCGAAAAGGACAGGGGCTAGCACAGATACGCAGTATTTT. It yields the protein CSAEPKRTGASTDTQYF.